This TCR beta chain was obtained from a study of blood T cells in healthy people across ages. For the study at large: The capture of about one barcoded beta molecule per two T cells was achieved by template switching.

Each donor was a healthy Caucasian individual from Russia, aged roughly 6 to 90. This clonotype has a count of ten or more. What it recognizes is unknown. PCR was performed a second time for about 6 to 12 cycles using a sample-barcoded 5' primer and a J-beta primer mix. TCRdb re-derived calls from the 5' RACE reads in MiXCR, one entry per CDR3 protein. In the table there are about 1 million distinct CDR3 sequences, 45% of which are singletons. This CDR3 contains 11 residues. Trimming cost V 6 bases and J 1 base, with 3 bases left between them. Study outcomes and limitations: Lack of knowledge of donor CMV status possibly confounded expanded clonotype changes.

The origin of this receptor is an older woman in good health. Sequencing was done on a sample of blood. The V and J genes are TRBV12-3 or TRBV12-4 and TRBJ1-1; D is uncertain. The chain's CDR3 is CASRENTEAFF. The CDR3 nucleotides read TGTGCCAGCAGGGAGAACACTGAAGCTTTCTTT.